A single sample is the source of the 13 T cell receptor beta chains below, sequenced in a study of cytomegalovirus exposure and HLA in healthy donors. Primers: 60 Vbeta forward and 13 Jbeta reverse. TCRdb's copy holds only in-frame clones and misses some; the assay was immunoSEQ multiplex PCR. The sample records over 80,000 clones, roughly four fifths being singletons. What was sequenced was PBMCs. Receptor source: a man between 40 and 49 years old in good health and CMV-seronegative.

This clone was counted only a few times. The germline gene is not matched at one end of the junction; a read error may be the cause. The chain is built from TRBV6-1 and TRBJ2-1; D might be TRBD1 (5 bases). The CDR3 runs 15 residues. Looked up from germline, CDR1 is MNHNS and CDR2 is SASEGT. CDR3 protein: CASSELDRIYDEQFF. CDR3 DNA sequence: TGTGCCAGCAGTGAATTAGACAGAATCTACGATGAGCAGTTCTTC.

The gene calls are TRBV4-3 and TRBJ1-2, with D tentatively TRBD1 (5 bases). CDR3 length equals 15 residues. Germline lookup yields CDR1 LGHNA and CDR2 YSLEER. V lost 0 bases and J lost 1, with 9 bases in between. The CDR3, as DNA: TGCGCCAGCAGCCAAGAGCTCCAGGGTAACTATGGCTACACCTTC. It codes for CASSQELQGNYGYTF.

This chain joins TRBV7-8 and TRBJ2-7; the D gene is possibly TRBD2 (7 bases). This CDR3 is 17 amino acids long. The germline CDR1 and CDR2 sequences are SGHVS and FQNEAQ. V lost 6 bases and J lost 0, with 21 bases in between. Written as DNA, the CDR3 is TGTGCCAGCAGGGAGGGCGGGGGCAGGTCACTCTCCTACGAGCAGTACTTC. It specifies CASREGGGRSLSYEQYF.

The V gene is TRBV2, the J gene TRBJ2-2; 7 positions agree with TRBD1. The CDR3 covers 14 residues. Looked up from germline, CDR1 is SNHLY and CDR2 is FYNNEI. J was trimmed by 2 bases and V by 10 bases; bases with no gene match: 7. The CDR3 DNA follows: TGTGCCACCCAGGGACAGCTAAACACCGGGGAGCTGTTTTTT. Its protein is CATQGQLNTGELFF.

This chain links TRBV7-8 with TRBJ2-2; 9 bases line up with TRBD1. This CDR3 is 16 amino acids long. CDR1 and CDR2 from the germline V gene are SGHVS and FQNEAQ. V was clipped by 6 bases and J by 4 bases; unmatched bases: 9. The CDR3 protein is CASRSTGGYGTGELFF. CDR3 bases: TGTGCCAGCAGATCGACAGGGGGGTATGGCACCGGGGAGCTGTTTTTT.

J is TRBJ2-5 and V is TRBV7-2; a possible D gene is TRBD2 (7 bases). Trimming removed 0 bases from V and 4 bases from J, with 12 bases in between. Germline V gene sequence: CDR1 SGHTA, CDR2 FQGNSA. The CDR3 sequence is 15 residues long. This chain's CDR3 is CASSLAGGPPETQYF. CDR3 bases: TGTGCCAGCAGCTTAGCGGGGGGGCCCCCAGAGACCCAGTACTTC.

The gene calls are TRBV7-2 and TRBJ2-5; possible D gene TRBD2, 5 bases. The ends were cut back, 7 bases at V and 5 bases at J, with 20 bases in the middle. Per the germline V gene, CDR1 is SGHTA and CDR2 is FQGNSA. CDR3 size: 15 residues. CDR3 nucleotides: TGTGCCAGCATCCCGAGAGGGATAGGCGGGGAGACCCAGTACTTC. Its translation is CASIPRGIGGETQYF.

This clone came up a few times. The rearrangement joins TRBV28 to TRBJ2-5; D perhaps matches TRBD1 (5 bases). Deletions cut 5 bases from V and 0 bases from J, with 13 bases between. Germline CDR1 reads MDHEN; CDR2 reads SYDVKM. This CDR3 spans 15 amino acids. The CDR3 bases are TGTGCCAGCAGTGAGGCAGGGCGTGACCAAGAGACCCAGTACTTC. Protein product: CASSEAGRDQETQYF.

The chain joins TRBV6-1 to TRBJ1-1, with a weak D call TRBD1 (5 bases). The CDR3 length is 14 residues. Germline CDR1 MNHNS, CDR2 SASEGT. Trimming removed 8 bases from V and 3 bases from J, with 16 bases in between. The CDR3 protein is CASSSEGRYTEAFF. CDR3 bases: TGTGCCAGCTCCTCGGAGGGGCGGTACACTGAAGCTTTCTTT.

This clone was picked up a small number of times. This chain links TRBV5-5 with TRBJ2-7, with a tentative D call TRBD1 (6 bases). Trimming left V 0 bases short and J 3 bases short, with 13 bases between. The CDR3 sequence is 15 residues long. Germline V gives CDR1 SGHKS, CDR2 YYEKEE (reference sequence). CDR3 DNA sequence: TGTGCCAGCAGCTTGGAGCAGGGGCCGTACTACGAGCAGTACTTC. This gives the protein CASSLEQGPYYEQYF.

This chain joins TRBV6-1 and TRBJ2-3, with TRBD1 matching 7 bases. Germline V lookup: CDR1 MNHNS, CDR2 SASEGT. Unmatched junction bases numbered 9, after V lost 4 bases and J lost 5 bases. This CDR3 has 15 amino acids. The CDR3 region is CASSVTGASVDTQYF. The CDR3 coding sequence is TGTGCCAGCAGTGTCACAGGGGCCTCGGTAGATACGCAGTATTTT.

The genes are TRBV9 and TRBJ2-3; tentative D call: TRBD1 (6 bases). The V gene lost 3 bases and the J gene lost 4 bases, with 18 bases spanning the gap. The CDR3 totals 16 residues. The germline V gene encodes CDR1 SGDLS and CDR2 YYNGEE. CDR3 in amino acids: CASSAEGGLGADTQYF. In DNA, the CDR3 is TGTGCCAGCAGCGCGGAAGGGGGTCTAGGAGCAGATACGCAGTATTTT.

The chain employs TRBV6-1 and TRBJ2-2; D call uncertain. The CDR3 has 13 residues. CDR1 MNHNS and CDR2 SASEGT come from the germline V gene. Trimming shortened V by 6 bases and J by 8 bases, and 13 bases separated the two germline ends. DNA of the CDR3: TGTGCCAGCAGCCTACCTCAAACTGGGGAGCTGTTTTTT. It specifies CASSLPQTGELFF.